What follows describes a single T cell receptor (beta chain). This specimen belongs to a study of blood T cell repertoires in COVID-19. Study in general: The study drew acute and convalescent COVID-19 samples from the United States, Italy and Spain. PBMCs, B-cell-depleted T cells, or T cells provided the cDNA or gDNA that made up the material.

V was pared by 11 bases and J by 6 bases, with 15 bases of the junction left unmatched. The CDR3 covers 14 residues. The germline V gene encodes CDR1 MNHEY and CDR2 SVGAGI. While infection was still active, Seattle patients were enrolled and then followed longitudinally. In the original analysis: Cell counts per sample came from amplifying reference gene primers. Measured with immunoSEQ multiplex PCR; TCRdb has only the in-frame clones, and not every one. V, J and clone size are those of that table, while D and trimming were read from the DNA. The sample includes 30,000 to 40,000 clones, 80% to 90% of them seen just once.

The receptor's source is a man aged 55 to 70 with COVID-19, enrolled during active disease. This chain links TRBV6-5 with TRBJ1-1; 7 positions match TRBD1. Sequenced material: peripheral blood. The CDR3 loop is CAARSNRGNSEAFF. For the CDR3, the DNA is TGTGCCGCTCGATCAAACAGGGGAAACTCTGAAGCTTTCTTT.